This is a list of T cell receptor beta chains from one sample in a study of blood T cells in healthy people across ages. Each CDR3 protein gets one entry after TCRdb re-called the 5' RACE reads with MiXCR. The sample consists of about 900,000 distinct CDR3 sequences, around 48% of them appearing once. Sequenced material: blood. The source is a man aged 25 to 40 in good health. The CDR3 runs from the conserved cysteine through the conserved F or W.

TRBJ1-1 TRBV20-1 CSARDRTGMGTEAFF
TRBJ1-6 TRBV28 CANSTGVASPLHF
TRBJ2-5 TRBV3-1 CASSPGELNMETQYF
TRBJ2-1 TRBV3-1 CASKEGNLYYNEQFF
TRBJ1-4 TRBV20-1 CSARALGLNRGEKLFF
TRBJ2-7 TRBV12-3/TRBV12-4 CASSFLGVTYEQYF
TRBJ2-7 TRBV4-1 CASSQGPEIYYEQYF
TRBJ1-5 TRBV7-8 CASSGQASNQPQHF
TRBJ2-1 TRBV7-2 CASSRSGPGLDEQFF
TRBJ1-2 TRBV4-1 CASALRANHGYTF
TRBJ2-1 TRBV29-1 CSAARDVYNEQFF
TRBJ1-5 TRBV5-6 CASSFWTRLSNQPQHF
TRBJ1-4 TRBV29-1 CSVVVGTVRTNEKLFF
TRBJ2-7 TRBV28 CASSLKEQYF
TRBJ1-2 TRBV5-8 CASSLATGVNYGYTF
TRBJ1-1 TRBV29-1 CSVEDHMNTEAFF
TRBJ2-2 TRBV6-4 CASSDRGNTGELFF
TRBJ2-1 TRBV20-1 CSASPSGGLYNEQFF
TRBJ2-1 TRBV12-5 CASGLVLGQPYNEQFF
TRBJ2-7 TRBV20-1 CSAFLAGVSYEQYF
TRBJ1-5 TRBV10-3 CAIRKTGDYQPQHF
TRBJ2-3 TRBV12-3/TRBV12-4 CASTLGAGAHTDTQYF
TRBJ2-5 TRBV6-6 CASSHRSPHQETQYF
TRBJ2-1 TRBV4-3 CASSQDIGNEQFF
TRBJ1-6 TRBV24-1 CATSDPGQASTNSPLHF
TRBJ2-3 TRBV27 CASHPQGPDTQYF
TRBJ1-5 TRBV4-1 CASSQDRARQPQHF
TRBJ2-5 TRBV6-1 CASSGPYQETQYF
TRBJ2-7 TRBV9 CASTPGGQGIYEQYF
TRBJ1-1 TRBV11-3 CASKETGPNTEAFF
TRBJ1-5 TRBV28 CASTPAADNQPQHF
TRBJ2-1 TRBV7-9 CASSLLRAGGRSYDEQFF
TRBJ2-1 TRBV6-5 CASSQLAESPNEQFF
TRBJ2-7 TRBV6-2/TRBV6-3 CASSYVPGQGTRTYEQYF
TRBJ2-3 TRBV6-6 CARSYPSGESTDTEYF
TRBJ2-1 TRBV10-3 CAISDRDEDEQFF
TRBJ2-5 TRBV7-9 CASSNLRGPIEQYF
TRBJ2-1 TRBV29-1 CSVQVAGYNEQFF
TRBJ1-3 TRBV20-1 CSAPERSSGNTIYF
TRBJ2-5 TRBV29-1 CSVGQGVAETQYF
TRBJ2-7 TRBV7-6 CASSPDTGSYEQYF
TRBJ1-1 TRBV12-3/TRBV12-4 CASSSGAAGPKAFF
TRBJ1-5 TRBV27 CASSLRDGHNQPQHF
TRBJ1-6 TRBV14 CASSHKSSYNSPLHF
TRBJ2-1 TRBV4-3 CASSQDGTKYYEQFF
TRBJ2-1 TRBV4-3 CASSQAGGGEEQFF
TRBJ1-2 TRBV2 CASSQMRQGHLDGYTF
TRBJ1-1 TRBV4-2 CASSQDLGRVSGNTEAFF